The source of this TCR beta chain is a study of CD8+ T cells in alopecia areata. The V gene's germline CDR1 is LNHDA and CDR2 SQIVND (reference sequence). J was trimmed by 12 bases and V by 4 bases; bases with no gene match: 14. CDR3 length equals 14 residues. After isolation, RNA underwent reverse transcription to generate cDNA as the sequencing template. Clones were sequenced by immunoSEQ multiplex PCR, and TCRdb holds only the in-frame ones, with some missing. The data show over 110,000 clones, roughly half seen once. The chain has TRBV19 and TRBJ2-7; TRBD2 agrees at 8 bases. This receptor was identified in a human donor with alopecia areata. The sequences come from CD4+ T cells sorted from blood, collected at week 0. CDR3 region: CASSTPGTSYRPYF. For the CDR3, the DNA is TGTGCCAGTAGTACCCCCGGGACTAGTTACCGGCCGTACTTC. Using reference TRBV19 and TRBJ2-7 for the parts outside the CDR3, the full variable domain is DGGITQSPKYLFRKEGQNVTLSCEQNLNHDAMYWYRQDPGQGLRLIYYSQIVNDFQKGDIAEGYSVSREKKESFPLTVTSAQKNPTAFYLCASSTPGTSYRPYFGPGTRLTVT.